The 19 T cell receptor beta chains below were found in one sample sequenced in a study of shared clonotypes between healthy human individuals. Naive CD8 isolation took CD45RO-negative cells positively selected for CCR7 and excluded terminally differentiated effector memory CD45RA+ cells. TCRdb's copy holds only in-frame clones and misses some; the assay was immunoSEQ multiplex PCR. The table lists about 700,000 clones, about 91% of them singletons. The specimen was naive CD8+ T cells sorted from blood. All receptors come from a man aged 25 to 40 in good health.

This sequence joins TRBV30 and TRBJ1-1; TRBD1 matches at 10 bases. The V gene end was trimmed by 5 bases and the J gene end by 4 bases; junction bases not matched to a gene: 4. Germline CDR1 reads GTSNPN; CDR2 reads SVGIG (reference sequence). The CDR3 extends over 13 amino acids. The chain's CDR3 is CAWGTGVATEAFF. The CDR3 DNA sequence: TGTGCCTGGGGGACAGGGGTCGCCACTGAAGCTTTCTTT.

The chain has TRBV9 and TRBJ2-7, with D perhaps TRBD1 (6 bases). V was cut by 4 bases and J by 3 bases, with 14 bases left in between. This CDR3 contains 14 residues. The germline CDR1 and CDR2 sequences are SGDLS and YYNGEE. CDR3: CASSPRTENYEQYF. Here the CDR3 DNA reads TGTGCCAGCAGCCCGCGGACAGAAAACTACGAGCAGTACTTC.

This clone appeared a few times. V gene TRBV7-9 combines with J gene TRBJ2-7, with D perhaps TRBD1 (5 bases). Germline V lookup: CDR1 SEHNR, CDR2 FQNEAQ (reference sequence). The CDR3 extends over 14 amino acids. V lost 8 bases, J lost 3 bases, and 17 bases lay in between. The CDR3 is CASLGQGGFYEQYF. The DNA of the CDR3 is TGTGCCAGCTTAGGGCAGGGTGGGTTCTACGAGCAGTACTTC.

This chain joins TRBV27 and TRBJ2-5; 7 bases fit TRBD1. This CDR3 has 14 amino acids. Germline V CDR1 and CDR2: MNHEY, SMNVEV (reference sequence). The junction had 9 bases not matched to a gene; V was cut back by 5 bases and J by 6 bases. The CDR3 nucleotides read TGTGCCAGCAGTCCGGGACAGAGCGTAAAGACCCAGTACTTC. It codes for CASSPGQSVKTQYF.

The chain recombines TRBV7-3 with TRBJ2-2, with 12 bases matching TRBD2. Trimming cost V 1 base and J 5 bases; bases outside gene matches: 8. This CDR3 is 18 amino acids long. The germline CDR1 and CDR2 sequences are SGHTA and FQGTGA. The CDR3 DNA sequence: TGTGCCAGCAGCTTAAGTCTAGCGGGAGGGCCGGGGACCGGGGAGCTGTTTTTT. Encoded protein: CASSLSLAGGPGTGELFF.

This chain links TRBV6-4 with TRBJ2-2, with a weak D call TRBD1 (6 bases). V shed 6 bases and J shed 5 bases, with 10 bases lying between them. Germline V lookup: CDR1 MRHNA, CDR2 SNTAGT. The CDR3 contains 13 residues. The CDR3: CASSRGGTGELFF. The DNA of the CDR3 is TGTGCCAGCAGCAGGGGTGGTACCGGGGAGCTGTTTTTT.

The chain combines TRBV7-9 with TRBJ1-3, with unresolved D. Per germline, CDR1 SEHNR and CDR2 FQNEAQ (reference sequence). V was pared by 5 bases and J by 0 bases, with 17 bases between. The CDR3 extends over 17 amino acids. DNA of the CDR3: TGTGCCAGCAGCCCAACCCACCGCGAATCCTCTGGAAACACCATATATTTT. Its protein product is CASSPTHRESSGNTIYF.

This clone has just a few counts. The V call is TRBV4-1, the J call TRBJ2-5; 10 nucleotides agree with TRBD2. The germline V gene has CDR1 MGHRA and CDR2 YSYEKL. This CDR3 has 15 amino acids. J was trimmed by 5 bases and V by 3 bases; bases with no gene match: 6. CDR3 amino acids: CASSQTSGLQETQYF. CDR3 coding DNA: TGCGCCAGCAGCCAGACTAGCGGGCTCCAGGAGACCCAGTACTTC.

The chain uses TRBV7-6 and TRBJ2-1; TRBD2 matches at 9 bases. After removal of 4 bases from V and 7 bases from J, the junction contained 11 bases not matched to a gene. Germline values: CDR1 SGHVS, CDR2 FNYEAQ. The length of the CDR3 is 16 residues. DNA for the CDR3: TGTGCCAGCAGCTGGTTTAGCGGGAGTACCAAGAATGAGCAGTTCTTC. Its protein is CASSWFSGSTKNEQFF.

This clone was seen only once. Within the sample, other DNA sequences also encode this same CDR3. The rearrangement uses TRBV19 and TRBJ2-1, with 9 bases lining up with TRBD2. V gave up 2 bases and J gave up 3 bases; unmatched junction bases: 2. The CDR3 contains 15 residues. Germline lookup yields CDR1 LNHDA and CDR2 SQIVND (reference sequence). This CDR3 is CASSISSGDYNEQFF. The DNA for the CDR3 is TGTGCCAGTAGTATATCTAGCGGGGACTACAATGAGCAGTTCTTC.

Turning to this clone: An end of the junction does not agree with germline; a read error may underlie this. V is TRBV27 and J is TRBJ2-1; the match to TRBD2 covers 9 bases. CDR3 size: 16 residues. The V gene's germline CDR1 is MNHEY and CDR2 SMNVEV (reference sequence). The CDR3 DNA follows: TGTGCCAGCACTTTAGTCGGCGGGAGGGCCAGCAATGAGCAGTTCTTC. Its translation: CASTLVGGRASNEQFF.

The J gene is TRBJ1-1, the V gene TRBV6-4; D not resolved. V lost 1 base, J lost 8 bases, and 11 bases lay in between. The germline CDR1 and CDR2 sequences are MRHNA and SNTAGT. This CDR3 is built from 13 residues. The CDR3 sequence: CASSDWPGNEAFF. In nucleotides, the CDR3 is TGTGCCAGCAGTGACTGGCCCGGGAACGAAGCTTTCTTT.

CDR3 in amino acids: CASNSGRVCQPQHF. CDR3 nucleotide sequence: TGCGCCAGCAACTCCGGACGGGTTTGTCAGCCCCAGCATTTT. J is TRBJ1-5 and V is TRBV23-1; D unclear. TRBV23-1 has ORF status, its function being uncertain. The CDR3 sequence is 14 residues long. V dropped 7 bases and J dropped 6 bases, with 16 bases sitting between them.

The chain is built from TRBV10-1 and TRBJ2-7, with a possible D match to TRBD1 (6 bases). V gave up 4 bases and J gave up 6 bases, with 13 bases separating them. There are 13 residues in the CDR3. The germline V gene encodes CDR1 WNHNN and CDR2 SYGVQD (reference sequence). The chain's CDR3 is CASSAAYRVEQYF. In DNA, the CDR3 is TGCGCCAGCAGTGCCGCATACAGGGTCGAGCAGTACTTC.

The CDR3 reads CASGAAGELFF. In DNA form, the CDR3 reads TGTGCCAGCGGCGCGGCCGGGGAGCTGTTTTTT. The rearrangement joins TRBV7-3 to TRBJ2-2, with no clear D. Germline V lookup: CDR1 SGHTA, CDR2 FQGTGA. This CDR3 region has 11 residues. The V end lost 8 bases, the J end lost 6 bases, and 7 bases lay between the germline ends.

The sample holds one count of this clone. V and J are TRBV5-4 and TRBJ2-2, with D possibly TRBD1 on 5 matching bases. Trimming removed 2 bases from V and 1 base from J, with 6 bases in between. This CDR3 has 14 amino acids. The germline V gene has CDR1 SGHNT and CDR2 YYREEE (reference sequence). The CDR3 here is CASSFRGNTGELFF. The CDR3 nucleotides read TGTGCCAGCAGCTTTAGGGGGAACACCGGGGAGCTGTTTTTT.

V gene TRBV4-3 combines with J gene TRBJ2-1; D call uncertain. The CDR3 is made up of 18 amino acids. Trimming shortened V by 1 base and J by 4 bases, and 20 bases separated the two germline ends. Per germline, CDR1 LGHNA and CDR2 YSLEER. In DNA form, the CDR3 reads TGCGCCAGCAGCCAAGTTCAATCTCCGGGCACCTTATACAATGAGCAGTTCTTC. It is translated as CASSQVQSPGTLYNEQFF.

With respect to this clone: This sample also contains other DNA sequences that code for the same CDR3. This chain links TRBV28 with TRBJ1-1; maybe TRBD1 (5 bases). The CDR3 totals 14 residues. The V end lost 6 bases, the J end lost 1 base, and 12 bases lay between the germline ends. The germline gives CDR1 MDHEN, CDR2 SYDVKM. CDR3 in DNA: TGTGCCAGCAGCCCAGACAGACCGAACACTGAAGCTTTCTTT. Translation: CASSPDRPNTEAFF.

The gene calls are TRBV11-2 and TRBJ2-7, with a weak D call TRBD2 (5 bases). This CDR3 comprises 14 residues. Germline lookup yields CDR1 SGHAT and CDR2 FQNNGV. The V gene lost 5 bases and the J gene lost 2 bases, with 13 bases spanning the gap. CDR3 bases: TGTGCCAGCAGCACCCCCGACGGGACCTACGAGCAGTACTTC. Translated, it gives CASSTPDGTYEQYF.